This T cell receptor beta chain was found in a study of cytomegalovirus exposure and HLA in healthy donors. Study observations and caveats: Another analysis was done later, and it associated 16,951 TCR beta sequences with HLA alleles at 0.05 false discovery rate.

In the case of this clone: Its antigen is still unknown.

PCR employed 60 Vbeta and 13 Jbeta primers. TCRdb's copy holds only in-frame clones and misses some; the assay was immunoSEQ multiplex PCR. This table has about 160,000 clones, almost 80% appearing once. Sequencing was performed on PBMCs. The sequence was collected from a man aged 30-40 years in good health and CMV-seronegative.

As DNA, the CDR3 is TGTGCCAGCAGTTTATCTGGAGGGGGCTTCTACGAGCAGTACTTC. The encoded protein is CASSLSGGGFYEQYF. This chain uses TRBV27 with TRBJ2-7; perhaps TRBD1 as D (7 bases). V was trimmed by 0 bases and J by 3 bases, leaving 12 bases between them. Germline assignment: CDR1 MNHEY and CDR2 SMNVEV (reference sequence). The CDR3 runs to 15 residues.